Listed below are T cell receptor beta chains from one sample, sequenced in a study of response to subunit inactivated influenza vaccine. TCRdb called the RT-PCR reads again in MiXCR, with one record for every CDR3 protein. The table shows approximately 730,000 distinct CDR3 sequences, with roughly 13% occurring only once. Sequencing was performed on PBMCs from blood, taken 14 days before vaccination. Receptor source: a man aged 50 to 60 who received an inactivated influenza vaccine. Each CDR3 is given with its conserved first and last residue. The D gene is left open where the match is weak. Not every row has a clone size; where given, it reads once, few, many or a size class.

-	few	TRBJ1-6	TRBV11-1	19	TGTGCCAGCAGCTTAATTTGGGCTTCGGGGATCTCCTATAATTCACCCCTCCACTTT	CASSLIWASGISYNSPLHF
-	-	TRBJ1-5	TRBV4-3	16	TGCGCCAGCAGCCAGGCTTTTACAGGGCGTGAGCAGCCCCAGCATTTT	CASSQAFTGREQPQHF
TRBD1	-	TRBJ1-4	TRBV7-6	13	TGTGCCAGCAGCAAGGGACAGGGTACTAAACTGTTTTTT	CASSKGQGTKLFF
-	-	TRBJ1-4	TRBV6-5	13	TGTGCCAGCAGTTACTCGAGCGCTGAAAAACTGTTTTTT	CASSYSSAEKLFF
TRBD1	few	TRBJ1-4	TRBV7-2	14	TGTGCCAGCAGCCCTACAGGGGTGAGCGAAAAACTGTTTTTT	CASSPTGVSEKLFF
TRBD2	few	TRBJ2-5	TRBV5-1	15	TGCGCCAGCAGCCAAGGGAGGGGTTACGCAGAGACCCAGTACTTC	CASSQGRGYAETQYF
-	-	TRBJ2-1	TRBV6-4	19	TGTGCCAGCAGTGACTCGGGGACCCCGCTTCGGTTCTCCTACAATGAGCAGTTCTTC	CASSDSGTPLRFSYNEQFF
-	-	TRBJ2-2	TRBV29-1	13	TGCAGCGTCTCGACAGACAATTCCGGGGAGCTGTTTTTT	CSVSTDNSGELFF
TRBD2	-	TRBJ2-1	TRBV3-1	16	TGTGCCAGCAGCCAAGACCTTAGCGGGAGGTTCGATGTGCAGTTCTTC	CASSQDLSGRFDVQFF
-	-	TRBJ1-2	TRBV7-2	14	TGTGCCAGCAGCTTTGGTGACAGCGGAGGTGGCTACACCTTC	CASSFGDSGGGYTF
-	few	TRBJ2-2	TRBV20-1	14	TGCAGTGCTAGTCAGCGGGCTCAGGCCGGGGAGCTGTTTTTT	CSASQRAQAGELFF
TRBD2	-	TRBJ2-7	TRBV20-1	15	TGCAGTGCTCCGACTAGCGCGTCGAGCTCCTACAAGCAGTACTTC	CSAPTSASSSYKQYF
TRBD1	-	TRBJ2-3	TRBV18	15	TGTGCCAGCTCACCGGGACAGGTGGGGACAGATACGCAGTATTTT	CASSPGQVGTDTQYF
-	-	TRBJ1-1	TRBV20-1	14	TGCAGTGTGCTTGCCCAGTGGAGAGAAACTGAAGCTTTCTTT	CSVLAQWRETEAFF
-	-	TRBJ2-3	TRBV28	14	TGTGCCAGCAGTCCCTCGAACAGGAGGGATACGCAGTATTTT	CASSPSNRRDTQYF
-	-	TRBJ1-2	TRBV11-1	13	TGTGCCAGCAGCACCCAGGGTACAATGGGCTACACCTTC	CASSTQGTMGYTF
-	-	TRBJ1-2	TRBV3-1	15	TGTGCCAGCAGCCAAGGAGGCCGAACACTTTATGGCTACACCTTC	CASSQGGRTLYGYTF
-	-	TRBJ2-3	TRBV20-1	15	TGCAGTGCCAACCCCAGCGGAACTAGCACAGATACGCAGTATTTT	CSANPSGTSTDTQYF
TRBD1	-	TRBJ2-3	TRBV20-1	14	TGCAGTGCAGTAGGGACAGGGACCACAGATACGCAGTATTTT	CSAVGTGTTDTQYF
-	-	TRBJ2-5	TRBV6-2/TRBV6-3	14	TGTGCCAGCAGTTACCCGCTTAAGGGGGAGACCCAGTACTTC	CASSYPLKGETQYF
TRBD1	-	TRBJ2-4	TRBV20-1	13	TGCAGTGCTATGGACAGGGCGGTCAACATTCAGTACTTC	CSAMDRAVNIQYF
-	-	TRBJ2-5	TRBV5-1	12	TGCGCCAGCGCCCAGAGGGAAGAGACCCAGTACTTC	CASAQREETQYF
-	few	TRBJ2-4	TRBV28	14	TGTGCCAGCAGTTTAACGCCAAAAGGGACCATTCAGTACTTC	CASSLTPKGTIQYF
TRBD2	-	TRBJ2-7	TRBV11-2	17	TGTGCCAGCAGCTTAACAGGGTCAAGCGGGAGCTCCTACGAGCAGTACTTC	CASSLTGSSGSSYEQYF
TRBD2	-	TRBJ2-1	TRBV6-2/TRBV6-3	13	TGTGCCAGCAGGCGGGAGCCGCGGAATGAGCAGTTCTTC	CASRREPRNEQFF
TRBD1	few	TRBJ2-1	TRBV7-9	15	TGTGCCAGCAGCCTAAGGACAGGTCGGCTCAATGAGCAGTTCTTC	CASSLRTGRLNEQFF
TRBD2	many	TRBJ2-5	TRBV3-1	16	TGTGCCAGCAGCCAAGATTCCGGACTAGCGGGAGGGACCCAGTACTTC	CASSQDSGLAGGTQYF
-	-	TRBJ2-3	TRBV19	14	TGTGCCAGTAGTGCAGGGATGCCTCTCGGTACGCAGTATTTT	CASSAGMPLGTQYF
-	few	TRBJ1-2	TRBV20-1	12	TGCAGTGCCCTTGAGGTCGGCGGTGGCTACACCTTC	CSALEVGGGYTF
-	-	TRBJ1-1	TRBV7-8	14	TGTGCCAGCAGCTTTGGTTATAAGAACACTGAAGCTTTCTTT	CASSFGYKNTEAFF
-	-	TRBJ2-7	TRBV14	14	TGTGCCAGCAGCCCACAGGGTTCCTTCTACGAGCAGTACTTC	CASSPQGSFYEQYF
-	-	TRBJ1-3	TRBV30	14	TGTGCCTGGACCCTGGCAGTGGGTGGAAACACCATATATTTT	CAWTLAVGGNTIYF
-	few	TRBJ2-7	TRBV29-1	14	TGCAGCGTGAAAAGGCCGGGAATGGTCTACGAGCAGTACTTC	CSVKRPGMVYEQYF
TRBD1	many	TRBJ1-1	TRBV20-1	15	TGCAGTGCTAGAGATCGAGGGGACAGCGGCACTGAAGCTTTCTTT	CSARDRGDSGTEAFF
-	-	TRBJ2-7	TRBV20-1	14	TGCAGTGCGTCACAGGGTTTTGGGTCCTACGAGCAGTACTTC	CSASQGFGSYEQYF
TRBD2	few	TRBJ2-7	TRBV20-1	14	TGCAGTGCTAGATCAACCGGGCCAGCGGGGGAGCAGTACTTC	CSARSTGPAGEQYF
TRBD1	few	TRBJ2-2	TRBV10-3	16	TGTGCCATCAGTGAGTCCCCGGGACAGGTCACCGGGGAGCTGTTTTTT	CAISESPGQVTGELFF
-	-	TRBJ2-1	TRBV6-1	15	TGTGCCAGCAGTGGGGGACACAACTCCTACAATGAGCAGTTCTTC	CASSGGHNSYNEQFF
TRBD2	few	TRBJ2-2	TRBV12-5	16	TGTGCTAGTGGTAGACTAGCGGGACCGAACACCGGGGAGCTGTTTTTT	CASGRLAGPNTGELFF
TRBD1	-	TRBJ1-2	TRBV30	15	TGTGCCCGGGGTACAGGGGGCGCCGCTAACTATGGCTACACCTTC	CARGTGGAANYGYTF
-	-	TRBJ2-3	TRBV12-3/TRBV12-4	14	TGTGCCAGCAGTTCAGGGGGGACCACAGATACGCAGTATTTT	CASSSGGTTDTQYF
-	few	TRBJ2-5	TRBV11-2	17	TGTGCCAGCAGCTTACCGGGTTTGGACCGCTTCCAAGAGACCCAGTACTTC	CASSLPGLDRFQETQYF
-	-	TRBJ1-6	TRBV29-1	13	TGCAGCGTTGGCGCAGGGCGGAATTCACCCCTCCACTTT	CSVGAGRNSPLHF
TRBD1	few	TRBJ2-5	TRBV10-3	15	TGTGCCATCAGTGAAAACCCGGGACAGGGGTGGACCCAGTACTTC	CAISENPGQGWTQYF